Sequencing of this TCR beta chain was carried out in a study of tumor-infiltrating lymphocytes in localized non-small cell lung cancer. Background on the study: Each patient gave resected tumor and non-adjacent uninvolved lung tissue.

Points from the study as a whole: Immunotypes IM1 and IM2 had similar TCR-derived T-cell fractions.

Concerning this clone itself: Its cognate antigen is unknown.

Measured with immunoSEQ multiplex PCR; TCRdb has only the in-frame clones, and not every one. The sample includes about 16,000 clones, almost 70% of them seen just once. Trimming shortened V by 2 bases and J by 5 bases, and 15 bases separated the two germline ends. The length of the CDR3 is 15 residues. The germline gives CDR1 SGHRS, CDR2 YFSETQ. The chain joins TRBV5-1 to TRBJ2-3, with D possibly matching TRBD2 (6 bases). The clonotype was recovered from a human donor with non-small cell lung cancer. Sequencing was carried out using lung tumor tissue. Written as DNA, the CDR3 is TGCGCCAGCAGCTTCGGGGGAACTGAACGAGATACGCAGTATTTT. It is translated as CASSFGGTERDTQYF.